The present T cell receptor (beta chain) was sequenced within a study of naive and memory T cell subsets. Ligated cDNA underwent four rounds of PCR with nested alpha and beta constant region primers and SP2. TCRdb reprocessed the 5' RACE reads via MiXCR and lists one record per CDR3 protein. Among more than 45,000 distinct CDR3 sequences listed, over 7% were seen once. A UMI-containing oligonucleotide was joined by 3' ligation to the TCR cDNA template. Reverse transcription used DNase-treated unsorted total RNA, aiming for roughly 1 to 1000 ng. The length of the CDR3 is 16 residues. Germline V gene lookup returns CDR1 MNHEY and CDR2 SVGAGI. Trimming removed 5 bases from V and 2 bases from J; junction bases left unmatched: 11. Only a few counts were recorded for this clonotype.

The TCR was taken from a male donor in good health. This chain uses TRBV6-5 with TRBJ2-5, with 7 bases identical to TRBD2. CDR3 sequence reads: CASSTTEAGTQETQYF. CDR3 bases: TGTGCCAGCAGTACTACCGAAGCGGGAACTCAAGAGACCCAGTACTTC.